What follows is one T cell receptor beta chain and its context. Which antigen it targets is not known. There are no base qualities to consult, and no much larger clone falls within one base. TCRbeta CDR3 regions were amplified from genomic DNA using the immunoSEQ Assay, a bias-controlled multiplex PCR. Per the source publication's procedure: The number of nucleated cells in each sample was estimated from the amplification of reference gene primers within the assay. To quantify the absolute abundance of each unique TCRbeta CDR3 rearrangement, sequence reads were collapsed and filtered. For each sample, productive Simpson clonality was calculated as the square root of Simpson's diversity index over productive rearrangements. TCRdb's version of the immuneACCESS table is confined to in-frame rearrangements and falls short of the full clone set. An unresolved V gene accounts for under half of the shortfall where checked; the remainder is of unknown origin. The D gene and trimming were derived from the DNA, and the V and J assignments and clone size from that table. This sample has fewer than 700,000 clones in its table, and about 89% of those were observed once. The ten largest account for about 8.2% of the sample.

This entry comes from a study of blood T cell repertoires in COVID-19 (dated by TCRdb to the early 2020s). About the full investigation: Collaborator samples came from the United States, Italy and Spain and covered acute and convalescent phases of COVID-19. The prospective study material was composed of cDNA or gDNA derived from T cells, B-cell-depleted T cells, or PBMCs. The dataset comprised deeply sampled blood TCRbeta repertoires from subjects exposed to, actively infected with, or recovered from COVID-19. Samples were obtained from the ongoing ImmuneRACE study (first 160 participants) and from about 1,300 subjects provided by 6 global collaborators. Where available, HLA class I and class II types were taken from metadata supplied by the sample provider and were not determined by assay-based typing. Sample metadata almost always included a de-identified subject ID, COVID-19 status, age in years and sex. The repertoires were made available in a free public database intended to serve as a resource for research on the immune response to SARS-CoV-2.

One collaborating source in Seattle enrolled patients during active infection and followed them longitudinally through the course of disease. The collaborating institutions used their own protocols to collect whole blood in K2EDTA tubes. Collaborator samples were shipped for TCRbeta analysis as frozen whole blood, isolated PBMCs, or DNA extracted from either sample type. What the authors observed across the whole study: The amount of clinical and demographic metadata varied by source and participant and was provided uncurated.

The TCR comes from a woman aged 50 to 60 with COVID-19, enrolled during active disease. Sample: peripheral blood.

The nucleotide sequence reads as follows: TGTGCCAGCAGTAGCTACGCACAGGGTGGTGGCGGCTACACCTTC. This codes for CASSSYAQGGGGYTF. The V and J genes are TRBV6-5 and TRBJ1-2; the D gene is perhaps TRBD1, on 6 matching bases. CDR1 and CDR2, looked up from the germline V gene, are MNHEY and SVGAGI. The CDR3 covers 15 residues, taking in both the cysteine and the phenylalanine. Here the CDR3 DNA is all that survives: 45 bases in frame from base 1. V is clipped by 5 bases and J by 8 bases, and the sequence between their germline boundaries is 21 bases long.